This T cell receptor beta chain was captured in a study of cytomegalovirus exposure and HLA in healthy donors. General study points: The investigators catalogued some 160 TCR beta chains as cytomegalovirus-associated.

The CDR3 is 13 residues long. Germline V gene sequence: CDR1 SGHRS, CDR2 YFSETQ. V was clipped by 0 bases and J by 2 bases, with 6 bases between them. Assay: immunoSEQ multiplex PCR; the TCRdb copy retains only in-frame clones and omits some. The sample lists approximately 270,000 clones; 87% were seen once. With regard to this clone: Its antigen is unknown. Other DNA sequences in this sample translate to the same CDR3.

Separate from the roughly 670-subject first cohort, the roughly 120-subject validation cohort was the one that the donors belonged to. The chain links TRBV5-1 to TRBJ2-7; D ambiguous. The TCR comes from a man younger than 35 in good health and CMV-seropositive. What was sequenced was PBMCs. The CDR3 spells CASSLDGTYEQYF. In DNA form, the CDR3 reads TGCGCCAGCAGCTTGGACGGCACCTACGAGCAGTACTTC.